The rows below give T cell receptor beta chains drawn from one sample of a study of cytomegalovirus exposure and HLA in healthy donors. Assay used: immunoSEQ multiplex PCR; TCRdb lists only in-frame clones, some missing. In the table there are about 220,000 clones, about 86% of which are singletons. Sequenced material: PBMCs. Receptors originate from a man between 18 and 29 years old in good health and CMV-seronegative. CDR3s include the opening cysteine and the closing phenylalanine or tryptophan. Each record gives: clone size, V gene, D gene, J gene, CDR3 protein, CDR3 DNA. The D gene is left open where the match is weak. Clone sizes are given selectively: once, few, many, or a class where the clone is expanded.

abundance: once
v_gene: TRBV9
d_gene: .
j_gene: TRBJ1-5
CDR3aa: CASSRGQATNQPQHF
CDR3nt: TGTGCCAGCAGCCGCGGGCAGGCAACAAATCAGCCCCAGCATTTT

abundance: .
v_gene: TRBV6-5
d_gene: .
j_gene: TRBJ1-2
CDR3aa: CASGPEVAPSGYTF
CDR3nt: TGTGCCAGCGGACCGGAGGTAGCCCCCTCTGGCTACACCTTC

abundance: .
v_gene: TRBV4-3
d_gene: .
j_gene: TRBJ1-2
CDR3aa: CASSQESVFSGYTF
CDR3nt: TGCGCCAGCAGCCAAGAGTCCGTTTTCTCTGGCTACACCTTC

abundance: .
v_gene: TRBV18
d_gene: TRBD1
j_gene: TRBJ1-6
CDR3aa: CASSTGTGSSPLHF
CDR3nt: TGTGCCAGCTCTACCGGGACAGGGTCCTCACCCCTCCACTTT

abundance: .
v_gene: TRBV7-2
d_gene: .
j_gene: TRBJ1-6
CDR3aa: CASSLEWTPNSPLHF
CDR3nt: TGTGCCAGCAGCTTAGAGTGGACACCAAATTCACCCCTCCACTTT

abundance: .
v_gene: TRBV6-4
d_gene: .
j_gene: TRBJ1-6
CDR3aa: CASSDWAGSGTPLHF
CDR3nt: TGTGCCAGCAGTGACTGGGCAGGGAGCGGGACACCCCTCCACTTT

abundance: once
v_gene: TRBV29-1
d_gene: .
j_gene: TRBJ2-7
CDR3aa: CSVVGGPSYEQYF
CDR3nt: TGCAGCGTTGTAGGGGGACCCTCCTACGAGCAGTACTTC

abundance: .
v_gene: TRBV14
d_gene: TRBD1
j_gene: TRBJ1-1
CDR3aa: CASSHLRGAVNTEAFF
CDR3nt: TGTGCCAGCAGCCACCTCAGGGGGGCCGTGAACACTGAAGCTTTCTTT

abundance: .
v_gene: TRBV27
d_gene: TRBD2
j_gene: TRBJ2-1
CDR3aa: CASSLSTSGSYEQFF
CDR3nt: TGTGCCAGCAGTTTATCGACTAGCGGGAGCTATGAGCAGTTCTTC

abundance: .
v_gene: TRBV30
d_gene: .
j_gene: TRBJ1-2
CDR3aa: CAWTTLISNRDLYGYTF
CDR3nt: TGTGCCTGGACTACCCTAATTTCAAACAGGGACCTCTATGGCTACACCTTC

abundance: .
v_gene: TRBV10-2
d_gene: TRBD1
j_gene: TRBJ2-7
CDR3aa: CAIISSQGGTYEQYF
CDR3nt: TGCGCCATCATATCTTCACAGGGGGGTACGTACGAGCAGTACTTC

abundance: .
v_gene: TRBV9
d_gene: TRBD1
j_gene: TRBJ2-7
CDR3aa: CASSVSQGSEQYF
CDR3nt: TGTGCCAGCAGCGTATCACAGGGGAGCGAGCAGTACTTC

abundance: .
v_gene: TRBV28
d_gene: TRBD2
j_gene: TRBJ2-5
CDR3aa: CASSFPITSGGLETQYF
CDR3nt: TGTGCCAGCAGTTTTCCCATAACTAGCGGGGGCCTAGAGACCCAGTACTTC